Reported below is one T cell receptor (beta chain). What it binds is unknown. CDR3 length: 17 residues. The germline gives CDR1 SGHVS, CDR2 FNYEAQ. V was pared by 1 base and J by 4 bases, with 12 bases of the junction left unmatched. The protocol was immunoSEQ multiplex PCR, while the TCRdb copy is restricted to in-frame clones and leaves out a portion. The sample has about 120,000 clones, about 90% seen once. The source of the sample is a study of T cell responses to AZD1222 COVID-19 vaccine. Study results and caveats: At study baseline, merely roughly 6 AZD1222 recipients were seropositive. Donors, mostly white British, included more females; clonal diversity was possibly underestimated. Scientists sampled the repertoires only once the peak T cell response had passed. Breadth and depth of Spike-specific TCRs rose after two AZD1222 doses.

J is TRBJ2-5 and V is TRBV7-6; 7 nucleotides agree with TRBD1. This TCR came from an adult in good health. The source was peripheral blood, collected on day 0 of MenACWY control vaccination. The CDR3 sequence is CASSLVDQEGARETQYF. DNA for the CDR3: TGTGCCAGCAGCTTAGTCGACCAAGAGGGGGCCCGAGAGACCCAGTACTTC.